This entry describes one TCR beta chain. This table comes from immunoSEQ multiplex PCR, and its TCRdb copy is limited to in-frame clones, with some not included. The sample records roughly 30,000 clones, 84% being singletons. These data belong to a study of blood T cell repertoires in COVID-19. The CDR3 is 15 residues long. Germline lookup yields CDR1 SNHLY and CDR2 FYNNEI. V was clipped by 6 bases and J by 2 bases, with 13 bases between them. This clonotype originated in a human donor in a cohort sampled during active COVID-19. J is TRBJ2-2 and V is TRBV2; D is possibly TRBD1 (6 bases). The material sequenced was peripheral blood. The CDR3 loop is CASRPGHPNTGELFF. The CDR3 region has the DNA TGTGCCAGCAGACCGGGACACCCTAACACCGGGGAGCTGTTTTTT.